This passage covers 8 T cell receptor beta chains from one sample sequenced in a study of blood T cell repertoires in COVID-19. The table came from immunoSEQ multiplex PCR; TCRdb's copy has only in-frame clones and leaves some out. The profile shows roughly 150,000 clones, 93% of them singletons. Specimen: peripheral blood. All receptors derive from a woman aged 55 to 70 with COVID-19, enrolled during active disease.

The rearrangement links TRBV30 to TRBJ2-3, with D perhaps matching TRBD2 (8 bases). This CDR3 spans 15 amino acids. The germline V gene encodes CDR1 GTSNPN and CDR2 SVGIG (reference sequence). Trimming stripped 2 bases from V and 4 bases from J, with 16 bases between. This chain's CDR3 is CAWSRGPGGSDTQYF. Written as DNA, the CDR3 is TGTGCCTGGAGTAGGGGGCCGGGGGGGTCAGATACGCAGTATTTT.

The CDR3 here is CASSLAYRATGSGYTF. DNA of the CDR3: TGTGCCAGCAGCTTAGCTTACAGGGCCACGGGCTCTGGCTACACCTTC. The V and J genes are TRBV7-8 and TRBJ1-2; D may be TRBD1 (6 bases). Germline lookup yields CDR1 SGHVS and CDR2 FQNEAQ. This CDR3 comprises 16 residues. Trimming pared 0 bases from V and 7 bases from J, leaving 18 bases between.

This clone was counted a few times. This chain links TRBV6-4 with TRBJ2-1; weak D call: TRBD2 (7 bases). Deletions cut 0 bases from V and 6 bases from J, with 12 bases between. Germline V gene data show CDR1 as MRHNA and CDR2 as SNTAGT. This CDR3 has 15 amino acids. The CDR3 DNA sequence: TGTGCCAGCAGTGACTCTGCGGGGGCCTCCAATGAGCAGTTCTTC. Its protein product is CASSDSAGASNEQFF.

The chain links TRBV10-2 to TRBJ1-5; D ambiguous. The germline CDR1 and CDR2 sequences are WSHSY and SAAADI. The CDR3 consists of 13 residues. The V end was cut by 2 bases, the J end by 5 bases, with 7 bases between. The CDR3 loop is CASSELGDQPQHF. DNA of the CDR3: TGCGCCAGCAGTGAGCTCGGGGATCAGCCCCAGCATTTT.

V and J are TRBV9 and TRBJ2-3, with D hard to call. V was clipped by 0 bases and J by 1 base, with 9 bases between them. Germline V gene data show CDR1 as SGDLS and CDR2 as YYNGEE. The CDR3 is 15 amino acids. CDR3 sequence: CASSVATRGTDTQYF. CDR3 sequence (DNA): TGTGCCAGCAGCGTAGCTACCCGAGGCACAGATACGCAGTATTTT.

V usage is TRBV7-9 and J usage is TRBJ1-1; no firm D call. V was trimmed by 1 base and J by 5 bases, leaving 14 bases between them. The CDR3 loop spans 15 amino acids. Looked up from germline, CDR1 is SEHNR and CDR2 is FQNEAQ (reference sequence). For the CDR3, the DNA is TGTGCCAGCAGCTTAGGAGAGGGCCCGGGGACTGAAGCTTTCTTT. Protein product: CASSLGEGPGTEAFF. The full variable domain, with the rest looked up from reference TRBV7-9 and TRBJ1-1, is DTGVSQNPRHKITKRGQNVTFRCDPISEHNRLYWYRQTLGQGPEFLTYFQNEAQLEKSRLLSDRFSAERPKGSFSTLEIQRTEQGDSAMYLCASSLGEGPGTEAFFGQGTRLTVV.

The chain joins TRBV30 to TRBJ1-1, with TRBD1 matching 8 bases. CDR3 size: 12 residues. CDR1 and CDR2 from the germline V gene are GTSNPN and SVGIG (reference sequence). V shed 3 bases, J shed 7 bases, and the junction held 4 bases outside the gene matches. The DNA for the CDR3 is TGTGCCTGGAGCCGACAGGGGATTGAAGCTTTCTTT. Protein product: CAWSRQGIEAFF.

This clone was picked up a small number of times. V gene TRBV6-5 combines with J gene TRBJ2-2; 8 nucleotides agree with TRBD1. CDR1 is MNHEY, CDR2 SVGAGI, per germline. Germline trimming cut 6 bases from V and 5 bases from J; bases unmatched to any gene: 8. The CDR3 contains 15 residues. The CDR3: CASRLQTGATGELFF. The DNA for the CDR3 is TGTGCCAGCAGACTCCAGACAGGGGCAACCGGGGAGCTGTTTTTT.